This T cell receptor (beta chain) is from a study of cytomegalovirus exposure and HLA in healthy donors. Study information: It was reported in a later analysis that the approximately 110 validation repertoires used the same platform as the 666 first-cohort repertoires.

Using immunoSEQ multiplex PCR, the repertoire was profiled, and TCRdb retains in-frame clones only, with some absent. The sample gives 110,000 or so clones, 86% of which show up once; roughly 5% is in the top ten. Deletions cut 4 bases from V and 9 bases from J, with 16 bases between. This CDR3 region has 13 residues. Germline V CDR1 and CDR2: SGHNT, YYREEE (reference sequence). The gene calls are TRBV5-4 and TRBJ2-5, with a tentative D call TRBD1 (6 bases). The sequence was obtained from a man between 18 and 29 years old in good health and CMV-seronegative. The sample comprised PBMCs. The CDR3 nucleotides are TGTGCCAGCAGCGAAATCAGGGGTAAGGCCCAGTACTTC. Translation: CASSEIRGKAQYF.